The T cell receptor beta chain under discussion was sequenced for a study of tissue T cells after allogeneic stem cell transplantation. The V end lost 3 bases, the J end lost 8 bases, and 11 bases lay between the germline ends. The germline CDR1 and CDR2 sequences are MNHEY and SVGEGT. This CDR3 is built from 13 residues. This clone was detected once. The antigen is undetermined. Comparators without hematopoietic cell transplant had other cancers, at least five gastrointestinal samples, and no known gastrointestinal disease. Median post-mortem interval was approximately ten hours for GI, liver, skin and lymphoid tissues. Overall study results and limits: Shared clones across patients were few; motif clustering revealed tissue-specific shared signatures. Within patients, tissue anatomy strongly shaped TCR repertoire composition.

Sequenced by immunoSEQ multiplex PCR; TCRdb stores in-frame clones only, minus some. The data show under 7,500 clones, under 75% seen once. This sequence joins TRBV6-2 or TRBV6-3 and TRBJ2-1; no firm D call. The sequence derives from a female donor older than 55 with lung cancer. Source: duodenum tissue, taken at autopsy. The CDR3 protein is CASSYMENHEQFF. The DNA of the CDR3 is TGTGCCAGCAGTTATATGGAAAACCATGAGCAGTTCTTC.